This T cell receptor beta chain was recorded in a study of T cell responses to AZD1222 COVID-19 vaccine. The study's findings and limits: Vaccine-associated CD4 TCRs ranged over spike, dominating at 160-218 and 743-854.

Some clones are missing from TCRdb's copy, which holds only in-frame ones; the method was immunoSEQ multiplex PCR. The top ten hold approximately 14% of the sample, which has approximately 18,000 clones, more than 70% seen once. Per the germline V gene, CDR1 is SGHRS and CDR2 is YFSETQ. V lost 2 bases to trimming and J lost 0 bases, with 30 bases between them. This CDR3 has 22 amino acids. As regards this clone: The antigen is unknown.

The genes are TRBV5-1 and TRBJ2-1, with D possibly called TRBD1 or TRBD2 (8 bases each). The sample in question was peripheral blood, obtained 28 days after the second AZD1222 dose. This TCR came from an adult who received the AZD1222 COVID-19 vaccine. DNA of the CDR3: TGCGCCAGCAGCTTCCCGGACAGGGTCGGGCTACGGGGGGGTAGCTCCTACAATGAGCAGTTCTTC. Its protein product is CASSFPDRVGLRGGSSYNEQFF. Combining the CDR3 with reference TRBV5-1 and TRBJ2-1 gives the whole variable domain KAGVTQTPRYLIKTRGQQVTLSCSPISGHRSVSWYQQTPGQGLQFLFEYFSETQRNKGNFPGRFSGRQFSNSRSEMNVSTLELGDSALYLCASSFPDRVGLRGGSSYNEQFFGPGTRLTVL.